Listed here are 16 T cell receptor beta chains from one sample, sequenced in a study of monozygotic twins with inflammatory bowel disease. TCRdb re-called the 5' RACE reads, yielding one record per CDR3 amino acid sequence without DNA. This repertoire comprises roughly 330,000 distinct CDR3 sequences; its ten largest clones make up approximately 2%. What was sequenced was blood. These TCRs come from a human donor with ulcerative colitis or Crohn's disease, or a healthy co-twin of an affected twin (not recorded which).

The CDR3 loop reads CASSDPSGRRGNTIYF. The chain links TRBV6-4 to TRBJ1-3; checking the TCRdb D call of TRBD1 is not possible without DNA. This CDR3 is built from 16 residues. Germline CDR1 MRHNA, CDR2 SNTAGT.

The V and J genes are TRBV10-3 and TRBJ1-6; TCRdb gives TRBD1 as the D gene, but with no DNA this cannot be confirmed. The CDR3 covers 12 residues. Germline V lookup: CDR1 ENHRY, CDR2 SYGVKD. The CDR3 here is CAISEGGNFLHF.

The chain is built from TRBV6-5 and TRBJ1-1; TCRdb reports TRBD1, a call that lacks DNA to check it against. Germline loops: CDR1 MNHEY, CDR2 SVGAGI. The CDR3 is made up of 17 amino acids. The CDR3: CASSHLRTGALEFEAFF.

The chain combines TRBV5-1 with TRBJ2-7. Germline V gene sequence: CDR1 SGHRS, CDR2 YFSETQ. The CDR3 consists of 13 residues. CDR3 in amino acids: CASSLNTGYEQYF. Together with reference TRBV5-1 and TRBJ2-7, the CDR3 gives the full variable domain: KAGVTQTPRYLIKTRGQQVTLSCSPISGHRSVSWYQQTPGQGLQFLFEYFSETQRNKGNFPGRFSGRQFSNSRSEMNVSTLELGDSALYLCASSLNTGYEQYFGPGTRLTVT.

The chain employs TRBV12-3 or TRBV12-4 and TRBJ2-3; TCRdb gives TRBD2 as the D gene, but with no DNA this cannot be confirmed. CDR3 length: 15 residues. This CDR3 is CASSTAGVITDTQYF.

The CDR3 sequence: CSARTGAVYSNQPQHF. The rearrangement links TRBV20-1 to TRBJ1-5; the TCRdb D gene call, TRBD1, has no DNA to confirm it. CDR3 size: 16 residues. CDR1 and CDR2 (germline): DFQATT, SNEGSKA (reference sequence).

V gene TRBV28 combines with J gene TRBJ2-7; TCRdb names TRBD1, which stays unverified in the absence of DNA. Germline CDR1 is MDHEN and CDR2 is SYDVKM. The CDR3 is 13 residues long. The CDR3 here is CASIRAGMYEQYF.

J is TRBJ2-1 and V is TRBV7-2; TCRdb reports TRBD2, a call that lacks DNA to check it against. CDR3 length: 16 residues. Per the germline V gene, CDR1 is SGHTA and CDR2 is FQGNSA. This CDR3 is CASSLALGGGMNEQFF. The whole variable domain, remainder taken from reference TRBV7-2 and TRBJ2-1, is GAGVSQSPSNKVTEKGKDVELRCDPISGHTALYWYRQSLGQGLEFLIYFQGNSAPDKSGLPSDRFSAERTGGSVSTLTIQRTQQEDSAVYLCASSLALGGGMNEQFFGPGTRLTVL.

The V call is TRBV21-1, the J call TRBJ1-5; the D call from TCRdb, TRBD1, cannot be confirmed without DNA. TRBV21-1 represents a pseudogene. CDR3 size: 17 residues. The CDR3 protein is CASSKDRDRGSNQPQHF.

The rearrangement joins TRBV12-3 or TRBV12-4 to TRBJ1-1. This CDR3 contains 14 residues. The CDR3 region is CASSLGGGLTEAFF.

The chain links TRBV19 to TRBJ2-5; TCRdb's D gene call, TRBD1, goes unchecked for lack of DNA. The germline gives CDR1 LNHDA, CDR2 SQIVND (reference sequence). This CDR3 spans 17 amino acids. This CDR3 reads CASSIANPGQSGGTQYF.

This chain connects TRBV5-4 to TRBJ2-7. Germline V CDR1 and CDR2: SGHNT, YYREEE (reference sequence). There are 14 residues in the CDR3. The CDR3 loop reads CASSWGRVPYEQYF.

V is TRBV6-4 and J is TRBJ2-1; TCRdb indicates TRBD1, and absent DNA this call remains unverified. The CDR3 spans 16 residues. CDR1 and CDR2 (germline): MRHNA, SNTAGT. The CDR3 reads CASSESGTGGWNEQFF.

This chain connects TRBV7-6 to TRBJ2-1; no DNA is available, so the TRBD2 call from TCRdb remains unchecked. From germline, CDR1 is SGHVS and CDR2 FNYEAQ. The CDR3 covers 14 residues. The CDR3 loop is CASSHPGLAIEQFF. The variable domain in full, completed from reference TRBV7-6 and TRBJ2-1, reads GAGVSQSPRYKVTKRGQDVALRCDPISGHVSLYWYRQALGQGPEFLTYFNYEAQQDKSGLPNDRFSAERPEGSISTLTIQRTEQRDSAMYRCASSHPGLAIEQFFGPGTRLTVL.

CDR3 amino acids: CASSDRPGYGYTF. The genes are TRBV18 and TRBJ1-2; absent DNA, TCRdb's TRBD1 call cannot be checked. Looked up from germline, CDR1 is KGHSH and CDR2 is LQKENI. The CDR3 has 13 residues.

The gene calls are TRBV12-3 or TRBV12-4 and TRBJ2-3; the TCRdb call, TRBD1, lacks DNA for checking. The CDR3 has 14 amino acids. The CDR3 region is CASTDRGVTDTQYF.